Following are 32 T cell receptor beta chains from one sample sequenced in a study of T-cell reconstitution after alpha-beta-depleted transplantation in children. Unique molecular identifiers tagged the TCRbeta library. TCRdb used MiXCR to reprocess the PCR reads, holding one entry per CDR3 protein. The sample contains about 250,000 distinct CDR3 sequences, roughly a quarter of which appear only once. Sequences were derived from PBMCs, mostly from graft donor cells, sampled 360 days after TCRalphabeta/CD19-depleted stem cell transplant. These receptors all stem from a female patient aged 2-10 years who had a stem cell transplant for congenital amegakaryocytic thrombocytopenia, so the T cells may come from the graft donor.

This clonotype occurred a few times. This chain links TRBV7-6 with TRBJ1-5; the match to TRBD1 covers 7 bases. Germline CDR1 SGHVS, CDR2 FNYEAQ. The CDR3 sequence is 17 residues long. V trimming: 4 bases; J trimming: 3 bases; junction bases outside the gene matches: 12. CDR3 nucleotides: TGTGCCAGCAGCTCACGTCCGGGACAGAGAGTCAATCAGCCCCAGCATTTT. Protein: CASSSRPGQRVNQPQHF.

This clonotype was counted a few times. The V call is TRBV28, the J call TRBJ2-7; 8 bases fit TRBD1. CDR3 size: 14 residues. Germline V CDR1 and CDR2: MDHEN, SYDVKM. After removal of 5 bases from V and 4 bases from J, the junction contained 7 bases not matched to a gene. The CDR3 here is CASSVRTGWYEQYF. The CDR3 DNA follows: TGTGCCAGCAGTGTCAGGACAGGGTGGTACGAGCAGTACTTC.

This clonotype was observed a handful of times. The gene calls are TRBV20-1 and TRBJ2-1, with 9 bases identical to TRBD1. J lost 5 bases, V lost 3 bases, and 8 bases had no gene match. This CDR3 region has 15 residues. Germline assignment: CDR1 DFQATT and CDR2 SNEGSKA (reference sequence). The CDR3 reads CSASFGTGRNNEQFF. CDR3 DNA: TGCAGTGCTAGTTTTGGGACAGGGAGGAACAATGAGCAGTTCTTC.

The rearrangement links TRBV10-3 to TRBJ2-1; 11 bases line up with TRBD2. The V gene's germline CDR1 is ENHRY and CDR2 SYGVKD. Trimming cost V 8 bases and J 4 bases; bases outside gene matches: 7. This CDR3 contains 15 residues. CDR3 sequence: CAICQTSGEYNEQFF. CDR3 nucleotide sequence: TGTGCCATCTGTCAGACTAGCGGGGAATACAATGAGCAGTTCTTC.

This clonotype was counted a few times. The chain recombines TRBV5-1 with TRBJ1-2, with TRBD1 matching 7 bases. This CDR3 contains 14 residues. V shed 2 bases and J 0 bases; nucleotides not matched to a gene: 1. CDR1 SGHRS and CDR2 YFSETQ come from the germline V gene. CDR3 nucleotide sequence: TGCGCCAGCAGCTTCGGACAGGCTAACTATGGCTACACCTTC. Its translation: CASSFGQANYGYTF.

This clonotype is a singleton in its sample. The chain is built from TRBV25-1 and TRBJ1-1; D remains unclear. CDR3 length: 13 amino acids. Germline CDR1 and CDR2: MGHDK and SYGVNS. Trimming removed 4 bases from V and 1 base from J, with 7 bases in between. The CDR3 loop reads CASSGPGNTEAFF. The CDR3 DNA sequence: TGTGCCAGCAGTGGCCCAGGGAACACTGAAGCTTTCTTT.

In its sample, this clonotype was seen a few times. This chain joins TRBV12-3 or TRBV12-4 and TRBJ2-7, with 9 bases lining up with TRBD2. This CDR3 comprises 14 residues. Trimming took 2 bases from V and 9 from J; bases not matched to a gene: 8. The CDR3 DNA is TGTGCCAGCAGTTTATCCCTAGCGGGAAGCCGGCAGTACTTC. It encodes CASSLSLAGSRQYF.

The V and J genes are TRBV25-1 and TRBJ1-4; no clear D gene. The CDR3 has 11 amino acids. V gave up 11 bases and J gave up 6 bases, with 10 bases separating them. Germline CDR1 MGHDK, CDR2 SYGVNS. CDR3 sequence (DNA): TGTGCCGTAGAAAACCATGAAAAACTGTTTTTT. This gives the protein CAVENHEKLFF.

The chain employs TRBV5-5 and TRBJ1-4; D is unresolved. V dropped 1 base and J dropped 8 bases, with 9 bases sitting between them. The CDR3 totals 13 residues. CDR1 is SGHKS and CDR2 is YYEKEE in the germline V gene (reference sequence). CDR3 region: CASSLLSREKLFF. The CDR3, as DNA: TGTGCCAGCAGCTTGCTATCGCGGGAAAAACTGTTTTTT.

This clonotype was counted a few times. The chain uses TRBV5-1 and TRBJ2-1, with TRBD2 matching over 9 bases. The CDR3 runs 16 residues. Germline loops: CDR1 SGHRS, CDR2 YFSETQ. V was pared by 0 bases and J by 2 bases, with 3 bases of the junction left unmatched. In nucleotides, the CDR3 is TGCGCCAGCAGCTTGGACCTAGCGGGGCCCTACAATGAGCAGTTCTTC. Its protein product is CASSLDLAGPYNEQFF. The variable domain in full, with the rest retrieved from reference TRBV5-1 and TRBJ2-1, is KAGVTQTPRYLIKTRGQQVTLSCSPISGHRSVSWYQQTPGQGLQFLFEYFSETQRNKGNFPGRFSGRQFSNSRSEMNVSTLELGDSALYLCASSLDLAGPYNEQFFGPGTRLTVL.

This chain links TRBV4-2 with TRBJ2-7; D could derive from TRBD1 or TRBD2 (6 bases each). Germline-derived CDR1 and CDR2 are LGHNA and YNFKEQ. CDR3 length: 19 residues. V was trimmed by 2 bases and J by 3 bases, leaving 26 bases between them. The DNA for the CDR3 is TGTGCCAGCAGCCAACTCACGGGGGCGATTCCCCCCGTAATCTACGAGCAGTACTTC. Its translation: CASSQLTGAIPPVIYEQYF.

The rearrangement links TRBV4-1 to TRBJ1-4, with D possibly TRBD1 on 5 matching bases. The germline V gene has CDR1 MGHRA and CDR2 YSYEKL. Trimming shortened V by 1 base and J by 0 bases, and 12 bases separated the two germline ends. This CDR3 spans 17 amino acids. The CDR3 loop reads CASSQVIVTATNEKLFF. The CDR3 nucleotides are TGCGCCAGCAGCCAAGTAATTGTGACAGCAACTAATGAAAAACTGTTTTTT.

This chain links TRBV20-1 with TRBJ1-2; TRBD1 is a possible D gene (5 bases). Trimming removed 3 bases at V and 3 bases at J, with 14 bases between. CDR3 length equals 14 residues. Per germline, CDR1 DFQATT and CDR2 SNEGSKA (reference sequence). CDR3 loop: CSASSREWYYGYTF. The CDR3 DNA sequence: TGCAGTGCTAGCTCCAGGGAATGGTACTATGGCTACACCTTC.

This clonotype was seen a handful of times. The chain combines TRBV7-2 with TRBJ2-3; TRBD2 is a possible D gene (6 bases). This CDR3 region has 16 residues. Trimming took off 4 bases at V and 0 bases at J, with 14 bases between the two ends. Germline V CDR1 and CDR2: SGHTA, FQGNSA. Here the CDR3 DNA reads TGTGCCAGCAGCTCCGCCGCCGGGACTAGCACAGATACGCAGTATTTT. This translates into CASSSAAGTSTDTQYF.

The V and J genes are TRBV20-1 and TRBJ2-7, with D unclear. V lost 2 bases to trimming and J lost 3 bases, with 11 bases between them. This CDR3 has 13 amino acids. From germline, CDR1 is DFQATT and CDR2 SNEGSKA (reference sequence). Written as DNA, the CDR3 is TGCAGTGCTAGATCAGGTTCCGTCTACGAGCAGTACTTC. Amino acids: CSARSGSVYEQYF.

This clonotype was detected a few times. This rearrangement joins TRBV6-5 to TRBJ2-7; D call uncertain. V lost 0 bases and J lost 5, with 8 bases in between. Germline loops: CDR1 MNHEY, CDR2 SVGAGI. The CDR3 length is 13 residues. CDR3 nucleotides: TGTGCCAGCAGTTACTCGAGTTCCCACGAGCAGTACTTC. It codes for CASSYSSSHEQYF.

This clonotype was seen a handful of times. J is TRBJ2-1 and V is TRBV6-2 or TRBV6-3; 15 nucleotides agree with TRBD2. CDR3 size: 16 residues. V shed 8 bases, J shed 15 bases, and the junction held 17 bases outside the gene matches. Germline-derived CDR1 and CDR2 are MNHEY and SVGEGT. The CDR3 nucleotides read TGTGCCAGCGTAAATCCCGGGACTAGCGGGAGGATTACTAGGTTCTTC. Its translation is CASVNPGTSGRITRFF.

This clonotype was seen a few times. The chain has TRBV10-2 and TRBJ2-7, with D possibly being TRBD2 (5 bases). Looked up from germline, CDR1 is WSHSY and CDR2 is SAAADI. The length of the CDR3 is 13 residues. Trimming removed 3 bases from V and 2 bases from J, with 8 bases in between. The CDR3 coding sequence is TGCGCCAGCAGTGAAAGCGGTCCCTACGAGCAGTACTTC. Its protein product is CASSESGPYEQYF.

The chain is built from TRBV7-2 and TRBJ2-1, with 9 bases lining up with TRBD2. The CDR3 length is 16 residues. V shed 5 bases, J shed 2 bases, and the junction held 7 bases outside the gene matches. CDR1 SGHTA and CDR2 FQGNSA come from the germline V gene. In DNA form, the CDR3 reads TGTGCCAGCAGCAGACGGCGGGGGGGCCCCTACAATGAGCAGTTCTTC. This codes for CASSRRRGGPYNEQFF.

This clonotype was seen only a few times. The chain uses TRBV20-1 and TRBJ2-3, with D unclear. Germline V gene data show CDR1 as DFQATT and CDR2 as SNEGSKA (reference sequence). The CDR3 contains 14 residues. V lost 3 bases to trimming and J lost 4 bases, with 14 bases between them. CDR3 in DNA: TGCAGTGCTAGCCCAATGGTTGTCTCAGATACGCAGTATTTT. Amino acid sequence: CSASPMVVSDTQYF.

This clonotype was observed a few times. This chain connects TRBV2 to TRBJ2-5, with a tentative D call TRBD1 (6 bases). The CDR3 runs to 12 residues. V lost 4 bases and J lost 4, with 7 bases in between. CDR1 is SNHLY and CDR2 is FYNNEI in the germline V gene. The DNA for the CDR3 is TGTGCCAGCAGTGGGGGGCGAGAGACCCAGTACTTC. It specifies CASSGGRETQYF.

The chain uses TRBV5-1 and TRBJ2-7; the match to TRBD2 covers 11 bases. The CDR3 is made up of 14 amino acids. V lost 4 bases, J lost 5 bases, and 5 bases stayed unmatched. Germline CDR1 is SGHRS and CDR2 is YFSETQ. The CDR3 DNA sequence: TGCGCCAGCAGCACCCTAGCGGGAGGTGACGAGCAGTACTTC. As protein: CASSTLAGGDEQYF. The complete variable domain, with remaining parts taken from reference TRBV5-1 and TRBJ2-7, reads KAGVTQTPRYLIKTRGQQVTLSCSPISGHRSVSWYQQTPGQGLQFLFEYFSETQRNKGNFPGRFSGRQFSNSRSEMNVSTLELGDSALYLCASSTLAGGDEQYFGPGTRLTVT.

The CDR3 nucleotides read TGTGCCAGCAGTGAAGCGGGGGATACGCAGTATTTT. Translating gives CASSEAGDTQYF. This sequence joins TRBV6-1 and TRBJ2-3; D not certain. Trimming left V 0 bases short and J 6 bases short, with 4 bases between. Germline V gene lookup returns CDR1 MNHNS and CDR2 SASEGT. The CDR3 spans 12 residues.

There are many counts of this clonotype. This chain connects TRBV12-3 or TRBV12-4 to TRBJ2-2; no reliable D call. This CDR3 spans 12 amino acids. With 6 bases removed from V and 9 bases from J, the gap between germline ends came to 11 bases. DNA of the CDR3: TGTGCCAGCAGGCTCACTTCAAGGGAGCTGTTTTTT. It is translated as CASRLTSRELFF.

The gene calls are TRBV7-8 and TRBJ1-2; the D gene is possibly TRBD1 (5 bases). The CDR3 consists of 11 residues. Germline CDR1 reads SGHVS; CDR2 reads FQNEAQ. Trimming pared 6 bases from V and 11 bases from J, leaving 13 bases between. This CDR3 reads CASSFGTWYTF. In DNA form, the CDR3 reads TGTGCCAGCAGTTTCGGGACTTGGTACACCTTC.

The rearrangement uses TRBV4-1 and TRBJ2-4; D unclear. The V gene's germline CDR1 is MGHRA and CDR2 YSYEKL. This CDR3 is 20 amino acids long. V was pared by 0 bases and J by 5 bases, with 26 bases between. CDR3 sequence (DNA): TGCGCCAGCAGCCAAGATCAATACCAAGCTCTCGAATGGGGTCAAAACATTCAGTACTTC. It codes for CASSQDQYQALEWGQNIQYF.

CDR3 bases: TGTGCCAGCAGACAACTTAGCGGGAGCCAATACGAGCAGTACTTC. Protein: CASRQLSGSQYEQYF. This rearrangement joins TRBV6-1 to TRBJ2-7; 9 bases are a match to TRBD2. This CDR3 region has 15 residues. Germline CDR1 reads MNHNS; CDR2 reads SASEGT. V dropped 6 bases and J dropped 4; count of bases not matched to a gene: 10.

CDR3 sequence (DNA): TGTGCCAGCAGGTCAAGAGAGTATGGCTACACCTTC. Translation: CASRSREYGYTF. The chain uses TRBV12-3 or TRBV12-4 and TRBJ1-2; D remains unclear. V was pared by 6 bases and J by 5 bases, with 10 bases between. There are 12 residues in the CDR3.

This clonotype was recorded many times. The CDR3 DNA is TGCGCCAGCAGCGGAGCGCTGAGCACAGATACGCAGTATTTT. Protein sequence: CASSGALSTDTQYF. The chain carries TRBV5-1 and TRBJ2-3; no definite D call. V gave up 4 bases and J gave up 0 bases, with 9 bases separating them. This CDR3 is built from 14 residues. Per the germline V gene, CDR1 is SGHRS and CDR2 is YFSETQ. Variable domain in full (rest from reference TRBV5-1 and TRBJ2-3): KAGVTQTPRYLIKTRGQQVTLSCSPISGHRSVSWYQQTPGQGLQFLFEYFSETQRNKGNFPGRFSGRQFSNSRSEMNVSTLELGDSALYLCASSGALSTDTQYFGPGTRLTVL.

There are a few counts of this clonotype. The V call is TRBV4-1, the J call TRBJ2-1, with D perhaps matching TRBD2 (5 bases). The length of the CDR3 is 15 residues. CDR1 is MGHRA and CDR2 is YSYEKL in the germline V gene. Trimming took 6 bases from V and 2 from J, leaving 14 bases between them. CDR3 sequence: CASSRLPLTYNEQFF. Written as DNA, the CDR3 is TGCGCCAGCAGTCGACTACCGCTGACCTACAATGAGCAGTTCTTC.

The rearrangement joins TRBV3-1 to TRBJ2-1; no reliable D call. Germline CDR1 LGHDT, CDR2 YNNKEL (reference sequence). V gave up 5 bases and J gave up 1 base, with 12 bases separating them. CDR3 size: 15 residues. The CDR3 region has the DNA TGTGCCAGCAGCTCCGGACCATCTTCCTACAATGAGCAGTTCTTC. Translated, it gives CASSSGPSSYNEQFF.

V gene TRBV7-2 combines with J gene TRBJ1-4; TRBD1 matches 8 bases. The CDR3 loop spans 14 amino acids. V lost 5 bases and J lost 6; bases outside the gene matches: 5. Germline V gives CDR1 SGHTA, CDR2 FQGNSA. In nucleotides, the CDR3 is TGTGCCAGCAGCCAGACAGGGGAACATGAAAAACTGTTTTTT. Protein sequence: CASSQTGEHEKLFF. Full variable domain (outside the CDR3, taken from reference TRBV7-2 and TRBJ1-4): GAGVSQSPSNKVTEKGKDVELRCDPISGHTALYWYRQSLGQGLEFLIYFQGNSAPDKSGLPSDRFSAERTGGSVSTLTIQRTQQEDSAVYLCASSQTGEHEKLFFGSGTQLSVL.